This note documents a single TCR beta chain sequence. This entry comes from a study of identical twins. cDNA molecules carried unique molecular identifiers, and template switching added a universal primer site. A single record per CDR3 protein comes from TCRdb applying MiXCR to the 5' RACE reads. Of hundreds of thousands of distinct CDR3 sequences listed, more than 6.5% are singletons. Healthy Caucasian donors formed the entire cohort. The CDR3 runs 15 residues. Between the trimmed V and J ends, which lost 10 bases and 4 bases, there was a span of 17 bases. Germline CDR1 reads MDHEN; CDR2 reads SYDVKM. The data also belong to a second study, concerning yellow fever vaccine responses in identical twins.

The clonotype was recovered from a woman between 18 and 29 years old in good health. J is TRBJ2-6 and V is TRBV28; perhaps D is TRBD1 or TRBD2 (6 bases each). The sample taken for sequencing was memory (CD45RO+) T cells sorted from blood. The CDR3 loop reads CAILDRGLGANVLTF. The CDR3 region has the DNA TGTGCCATCCTAGACCGGGGGCTCGGGGCCAACGTCCTGACTTTC.